The rows below give T cell receptor beta chains drawn from one sample of a study of blood T cell repertoires in COVID-19. The assay was immunoSEQ multiplex PCR, and TCRdb's table has in-frame clones only and misses some. Here the sample spans tens of thousands of clones, 79% being singletons. Sequencing was performed on peripheral blood. Receptors originate from a man aged 60 to 75 with active or convalescent COVID-19. Each CDR3 is given with its conserved first and last residue. D genes are given only for firm matches. Not every row has a clone size; where given, it reads once, few, many or a size class.

cdr3_nt cdr3_aa v_call d_call j_call clone_size
TGTGCCAGCAGTCCCAGATCCGGGTGGACCGGGGAGCTGTTTTTT CASSPRSGWTGELFF TRBV28 NA TRBJ2-2 NA
TGTGCCAGCAGCCCCTGGGGACAGGCCGGGGAGCTGTTTTTT CASSPWGQAGELFF TRBV7-2 TRBD1 TRBJ2-2 NA
TGTGCCAGCATTAGGGACAGAGGAAATCAGCCCCAGCATTTT CASIRDRGNQPQHF TRBV2 TRBD1 TRBJ1-5 NA
TGCGCCAGCAGCTTGGCCGTAGAGGGGGCGGGAGATACGCAGTATTTT CASSLAVEGAGDTQYF TRBV5-1 TRBD1 TRBJ2-3 NA
TGCGCCAGCAGCTTGGAAGCGACTAGCGTGGAGACCCAGTACTTC CASSLEATSVETQYF TRBV5-1 TRBD2 TRBJ2-5 NA
TGCGCCAGCAGCTTCGACAGGGGGGTCACTGAAGCTTTCTTT CASSFDRGVTEAFF TRBV5-1 TRBD1 TRBJ1-1 NA
TGTGCCAGCAGCTTAAATGGACAGGGGAGCAATTCACCCCTCCACTTT CASSLNGQGSNSPLHF TRBV7-2 TRBD1 TRBJ1-6 NA
TGTGCCAGCAGCGCAACAGGGGGCGGGGGTGAAAAACTGTTTTTT CASSATGGGGEKLFF TRBV2 TRBD1 TRBJ1-4 NA
TGTGCCAGCAGTGAGAGGCTAGCGGGCACAGATACGCAGTATTTT CASSERLAGTDTQYF TRBV2 TRBD2 TRBJ2-3 NA
TGTGCCAGCAGCGTCTGGGGGGTGGACACAGATACGCAGTATTTT CASSVWGVDTDTQYF TRBV9 NA TRBJ2-3 NA
TGTGCCAGCACCCACCCGGTCGGGATCCCTCCACCCCTGTACTTC CASTHPVGIPPPLYF TRBV28 NA TRBJ2-7 NA
TGTGCCAGCAGTTTCGAGGGCTATGGCTACACCTTC CASSFEGYGYTF TRBV28 NA TRBJ1-2 NA
TGTGCCAGCGCAAGGGGCACAGCCGATAATTCACCCCTCCACTTT CASARGTADNSPLHF TRBV6-5 NA TRBJ1-6 NA
TGTGCCAGCTCACCAATAAATCCGGGGATGAACACTGAAGCTTTCTTT CASSPINPGMNTEAFF TRBV18 NA TRBJ1-1 NA
TGCAGCGTCGAACAGGGTTCCTACGAGCAGTACTTC CSVEQGSYEQYF TRBV29-1 NA TRBJ2-7 NA
TGTGCCAGCAGCGTAGGTGGGACAGGAGACACTGAAGCTTTCTTT CASSVGGTGDTEAFF TRBV9 TRBD1 TRBJ1-1 NA
TGTGCCAGCAGCCTCTCGGGAGACACCATATATTTT CASSLSGDTIYF TRBV6-5 NA TRBJ1-3 few
TGTGCCAGCAGTACTGGACAGGGCAATGAAAAACTGTTTTTT CASSTGQGNEKLFF TRBV2 TRBD1 TRBJ1-4 NA
TGTGCCAGCTCGGGGGGGGCGGTGGTCGAGCAGTACTTC CASSGGAVVEQYF TRBV6-5 TRBD2 TRBJ2-7 NA
TGTGCCAGCAGCGTAGGGAGGGGGCTCGATACGCAGTATTTT CASSVGRGLDTQYF TRBV9 NA TRBJ2-3 NA
TGCGCCAGCACCCGTTCCGACAGAATCTACGAGCAGTACTTC CASTRSDRIYEQYF TRBV5-1 NA TRBJ2-7 NA
TGTGCCAGCAGTCCCACAGGGGGGCTTTTGAGAACTGAAGCTTTCTTT CASSPTGGLLRTEAFF TRBV27 TRBD1 TRBJ1-1 NA
TGTGCCAGCAGAGACGGGACACGCGTTTACGAGCAGTACTTC CASRDGTRVYEQYF TRBV6-5 NA TRBJ2-7 NA
TGTGCCAGCAGACCGACAGGGGGCGACACCATATATTTT CASRPTGGDTIYF TRBV9 TRBD1 TRBJ1-3 NA
TGTGCCAGTAGACCGGGTGGAACTAATGAAAAACTGTTTTTT CASRPGGTNEKLFF TRBV19 NA TRBJ1-4 NA
TGTGCCAGCAGCTTAGGGGCCGATCAGCCCCAGCATTTT CASSLGADQPQHF TRBV7-8 NA TRBJ1-5 NA
TGTGCCAGCAGCTTAAATGCGGCTGGGGCCAACGTCCTGACTTTC CASSLNAAGANVLTF TRBV7-3 NA TRBJ2-6 NA
TGTGCCAGCAGCCCTAGCGGGGCTGTCTCCTACAATGAGCAGTTCTTC CASSPSGAVSYNEQFF TRBV14 TRBD2 TRBJ2-1 NA
TGTGCCAGTACCCTGGGGGGAGACAGCTATGGCTACACCTTC CASTLGGDSYGYTF TRBV19 NA TRBJ1-2 NA
TGTGCCAGCAGCTTGGGGTTTGTTGGGGCGAACACTGAAGCTTTCTTT CASSLGFVGANTEAFF TRBV5-6 NA TRBJ1-1 NA
TGCGCCAGCAGCCGTATCAGGGGCGGGGGCTATGGCTACACCTTC CASSRIRGGGYGYTF TRBV4-3 NA TRBJ1-2 once
TGTGCCAGCAGCGCCACCGGGGTGCTAGGGCTAGAGGGGGAGCTGTTTTTT CASSATGVLGLEGELFF TRBV9 NA TRBJ2-2 NA
TGTGCCAGCAGCCCCATTGAGAGTACTGAAGCTTTCTTT CASSPIESTEAFF TRBV5-4 NA TRBJ1-1 few
TGTGCCTGGAGTGACTACCGGGACAGGGGGCTTTCACCCCTCCACTTT CAWSDYRDRGLSPLHF TRBV30 TRBD1 TRBJ1-6 NA
TGTGCCACCAGCAGGGGGGGGTACACTGGGGCCAACGTCCTGACTTTC CATSRGGYTGANVLTF TRBV15 TRBD2 TRBJ2-6 NA
TGCAGCGCCAGGGGTACCGGGGAGCTGTTTTTT CSARGTGELFF TRBV29-1 NA TRBJ2-2 NA
TGTGCCAGCAGCGTAGAGGGACAGGGGGCGAGCGAGCAGTACTTC CASSVEGQGASEQYF TRBV9 TRBD1 TRBJ2-7 NA
TGTGCCAGCAGCATACCCGGGACAGAGTCCTACGAGCAGTACTTC CASSIPGTESYEQYF TRBV5-6 TRBD1 TRBJ2-7 NA
TGTGCCAGCAGACGTACCGGGACACGGAATGAAAAACTGTTTTTT CASRRTGTRNEKLFF TRBV11-2 NA TRBJ1-4 NA
TGCGCCAGCGGGACAGAAAGCACAGATACGCAGTATTTT CASGTESTDTQYF TRBV5-1 TRBD1 TRBJ2-3 once
TGTGCCAGCAGCCTGGGGGGACGAGAGAATCAGCCCCAGCATTTT CASSLGGRENQPQHF TRBV2 NA TRBJ1-5 NA
TGTGCCAGCAGCTTGGGCGGAGGGGGCGATTATAGCAATCAGCCCCAGCATTTT CASSLGGGGDYSNQPQHF TRBV5-6 TRBD1 TRBJ1-5 NA
TGTGCCAGCAGTTACCTCCGGGATCCCCACAGTTCACCCCTCCACTTT CASSYLRDPHSSPLHF TRBV6-6 NA TRBJ1-6 few
TGTGCCAGCAGTGAAGCGCTTATGCCTACCGGAGTTTACGAGCAGTACTTC CASSEALMPTGVYEQYF TRBV2 NA TRBJ2-7 NA
TGTGCCAGCAGTAAGTCGGGACAGGGGTATTACGAGCAGTACTTC CASSKSGQGYYEQYF TRBV5-4 TRBD1 TRBJ2-7 NA
TGTGCCAGCAGTCGGGACAGCTACAATGAGCAGTTCTTC CASSRDSYNEQFF TRBV12-3/TRBV12-4 TRBD1 TRBJ2-1 NA
TGTGCCAGCAGTGACCATTACAATGAGCAGTTCTTC CASSDHYNEQFF TRBV6-4 NA TRBJ2-1 NA
TGTGCCAGTAGTGACGACAGGGTCACTGAAGCTTTCTTT CASSDDRVTEAFF TRBV19 TRBD1 TRBJ1-1 NA
TGTGCCAGCAGCGTAGCTGGCGGGGAAAACTATGGCTACACCTTC CASSVAGGENYGYTF TRBV9 NA TRBJ1-2 NA
TGTGCCAGCAGCATCGACATACATCCTAGCACAGATACGCAGTATTTT CASSIDIHPSTDTQYF TRBV9 NA TRBJ2-3 NA
TGCAGCGTTGCAGGGGGGGGACTAGCGGGGTCCTACGAGCAGTACTTC CSVAGGGLAGSYEQYF TRBV29-1 TRBD2 TRBJ2-7 NA
TGTGCCAGCTCACCTAGGAGCGGGGGGACGGAGACCCAGTACTTC CASSPRSGGTETQYF TRBV18 TRBD2 TRBJ2-5 NA
TGTGCCAGCAGGGTAGGGGACAGGGTCTATGGCTACACCTTC CASRVGDRVYGYTF TRBV28 TRBD1 TRBJ1-2 NA
TGCGCCAGCAGCCAATTCGACGGACAGTCCTGCTTC CASSQFDGQSCF TRBV4-1 NA TRBJ1-2 NA
TGTGCCAGCAGCTTAGCAACAGGGGGAATTAAAAAACTGTTTTTT CASSLATGGIKKLFF TRBV7-9 TRBD1 TRBJ1-4 NA
TGTGCCAGCAGGAAGGGGCCTTCTAATGAAAAACTGTTTTTT CASRKGPSNEKLFF TRBV28 NA TRBJ1-4 NA